What follows describes a single T cell receptor beta chain. The antigen is not known. Sequencing used immunoSEQ multiplex PCR; TCRdb keeps in-frame clones, though not all of them. The sample has about 88,000 clones; approximately 88% are singletons. The data derive from a study of T cell responses to AZD1222 COVID-19 vaccine. The study, taken as a whole, reports: Just a handful of AZD1222 recipients were seropositive at baseline. There were mostly white British donors and more females than males, and clonal diversity was possibly underestimated. Reports indicate that nearly half of spike-specific TCRs are directed at unmutated variant regions.

The CDR3 runs to 12 residues. In germline, CDR1 is MNHNS, CDR2 SASEGT. V was trimmed by 7 bases and J by 7 bases, leaving 13 bases between them. This clonotype was sampled from an adult who received the AZD1222 COVID-19 vaccine. The chain has TRBV6-1 and TRBJ1-1; D gene ambiguous. Sequenced material: peripheral blood, taken 28 days after the second AZD1222 dose. CDR3 coding DNA: TGTGCCAGCACGGATGGGGTATTTGAAGCTTTCTTT. Its protein is CASTDGVFEAFF.